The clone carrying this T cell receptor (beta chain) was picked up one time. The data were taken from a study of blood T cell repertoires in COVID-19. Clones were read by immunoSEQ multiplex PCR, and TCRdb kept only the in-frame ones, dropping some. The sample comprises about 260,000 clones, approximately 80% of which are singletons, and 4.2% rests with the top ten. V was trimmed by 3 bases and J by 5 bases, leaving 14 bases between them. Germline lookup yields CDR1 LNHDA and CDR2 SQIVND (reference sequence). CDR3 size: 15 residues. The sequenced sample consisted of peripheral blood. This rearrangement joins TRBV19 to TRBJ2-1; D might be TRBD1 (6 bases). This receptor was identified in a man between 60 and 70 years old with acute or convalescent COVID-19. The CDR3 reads CASSMWGRGNNEQFF. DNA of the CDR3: TGTGCCAGTAGTATGTGGGGCAGGGGCAACAATGAGCAGTTCTTC.